This T cell receptor beta chain was recorded in a study of T-cell reconstitution after alpha-beta-depleted transplantation in children. Trimming took off 2 bases at V and 4 bases at J, with 15 bases between the two ends. Germline CDR1 is SNHLY and CDR2 is FYNNEI. The CDR3 has 15 residues. In its sample, this clonotype was seen many times. The antigen is undetermined. During its preparation, the TCRbeta library received unique molecular identifiers. From the PCR reads, TCRdb called clonotypes with MiXCR, one entry per CDR3 protein. The table records approximately 500,000 distinct CDR3 sequences, about 10% of them present only once. Study-level results: At around two months after transplant, the alpha-beta T cells were reportedly derived from several hundred expanded clones that came from non-depleted graft cells.

The sequencing here drew on PBMCs, taken before TCRalphabeta/CD19-depleted stem cell transplant. This TCR derives from a child younger than 10 with inherited bone marrow failure, due to receive a stem cell transplant. This chain joins TRBV2 and TRBJ2-7; possibly TRBD2 for D (5 bases). CDR3 protein: CASSESPTIPYEQYF. The CDR3 DNA is TGTGCCAGCAGTGAAAGCCCGACTATCCCGTACGAGCAGTACTTC.